The rows below give T cell receptor beta chains drawn from one sample of a study of CXCR3-negative and CXCR3-positive naive CD8 T cells. TCRdb reprocessed the 5' RACE reads and stores each CDR3 protein as one record, lacking DNA. The sample has tens of thousands of distinct CDR3 sequences. The sequenced material came from naive CXCR3+ CD8+ T cells from blood. The source is a human donor in good health. Some clones in this sample may be carry-over from other donors' samples. CDR3s include the opening cysteine and the closing phenylalanine or tryptophan.

j_call v_call cdr3_aa
TRBJ2-7 TRBV4-2 CASSQEMASLNHEQYF
TRBJ2-5 TRBV14 CASSHSLGETQYF
TRBJ2-7 TRBV6-6 CASSEGQGGSYEQYF
TRBJ2-7 TRBV4-2 CASSPDTGVYEQYF
TRBJ1-1 TRBV5-1 CASSKDRVGTEAFF
TRBJ2-4 TRBV11-2 CASSSQPGFKNIQYF
TRBJ1-5 TRBV2 CASSAYRDSDQPQHF
TRBJ1-5 TRBV15 CATRSKHQPQHF
TRBJ1-2 TRBV28 CASSPTGEEYGYTF
TRBJ1-5 TRBV20-1 CSARDQDSHNQPQHF
TRBJ1-5 TRBV19 CASSMAGGSNQPQHF
TRBJ2-1 TRBV7-9 CASSSSSRYMEQFF
TRBJ1-4 TRBV14 CASSQYPGGEKLFF